The 11 T cell receptor beta chains listed next were all sequenced from one sample in a study of graft-versus-host responses after intestinal transplantation. Measured with immunoSEQ multiplex PCR; TCRdb has only the in-frame clones, and not every one. In the table there are approximately 82,000 clones, roughly 93% of which are singletons. No antigen is known for these receptors. Here the sequenced sample was unstimulated CD8+ T cells sorted from spleen or lymph node cells, taken before transplant. Source of these receptors: a human donor who was the organ donor for an intestinal transplant.

The chain is built from TRBV9 and TRBJ1-2; D unclear. V lost 0 bases and J lost 1, with 13 bases in between. CDR1 SGDLS and CDR2 YYNGEE come from the germline V gene. This CDR3 is 16 amino acids long. The CDR3, as DNA: TGTGCCAGCAGCGTAGGGGCCGTGAGCCATAACTATGGCTACACCTTC. Translation gives CASSVGAVSHNYGYTF.

In its sample, this clone was seen once. The chain couples TRBV5-5 to TRBJ2-7; D is perhaps TRBD2 (5 bases). The ends were cut back, 5 bases at V and 0 bases at J, with 15 bases in the middle. Germline V gives CDR1 SGHKS, CDR2 YYEKEE (reference sequence). The CDR3 totals 15 residues. The chain's CDR3 is CASSTGLEVSYEQYF. In DNA form, the CDR3 reads TGTGCCAGCAGTACCGGACTGGAGGTCTCCTACGAGCAGTACTTC.

V is TRBV6-6 and J is TRBJ1-1, with TRBD1 as a possible D gene (6 bases). The CDR3 is 15 residues long. The V gene's germline CDR1 is MNHNY and CDR2 SVGAGI (reference sequence). Trimming pared 6 bases from V and 8 bases from J, leaving 22 bases between. The CDR3 loop is CASSGIQGRDSEAFF. The CDR3 DNA is TGTGCCAGCAGCGGAATTCAGGGGAGGGATAGCGAAGCTTTCTTT.

This clone was seen a handful of times. The chain couples TRBV2 to TRBJ1-1; TRBD1 aligns across 8 bases. J was trimmed by 5 bases and V by 1 base; bases with no gene match: 0. Per the germline V gene, CDR1 is SNHLY and CDR2 is FYNNEI. The CDR3 sequence is 13 residues long. The CDR3 region has the DNA TGTGCCAGCAGTGAAGACAGGGGGACTGAAGCTTTCTTT. It is translated as CASSEDRGTEAFF.

The gene calls are TRBV28 and TRBJ1-2; D is perhaps TRBD1 (6 bases). The germline gives CDR1 MDHEN, CDR2 SYDVKM. Trimming took off 4 bases at V and 1 base at J, with 16 bases between the two ends. The CDR3 runs to 16 residues. CDR3: CASSSEPGQLNYGYTF. The CDR3 DNA is TGTGCCAGCAGTTCCGAGCCAGGACAGCTTAACTATGGCTACACCTTC.

The V gene is TRBV6-5, the J gene TRBJ1-4, with TRBD1 identical over 10 bases. Germline values: CDR1 MNHEY, CDR2 SVGAGI. This CDR3 has 15 residues. Trimming took 2 bases from V and 6 from J; bases not matched to a gene: 3. The DNA for the CDR3 is TGTGCCAGCAGTTACGGGGGACAGGGGTATGAAAAACTGTTTTTT. Protein product: CASSYGGQGYEKLFF.

This clone was detected once. The CDR3, as DNA: TGTGCCAGCTCAAAACGGTGGGGGCAAAACATTCAGTACTTC. This gives the protein CASSKRWGQNIQYF. J is TRBJ2-4 and V is TRBV6-6; D is possibly TRBD1 (6 bases). The CDR3 extends over 14 amino acids. The V gene lost 8 bases and the J gene lost 5 bases, with 16 bases spanning the gap. In germline, CDR1 is MNHNY, CDR2 SVGAGI (reference sequence).

By its share, this clone is medium-sized. The V and J genes are TRBV4-1 and TRBJ2-7; 10 bases agree with TRBD1. Germline V lookup: CDR1 MGHRA, CDR2 YSYEKL. The J segment lost 6 bases and the V segment lost 4 bases, leaving 3 bases of the junction unmatched. CDR3 length: 13 amino acids. In DNA form, the CDR3 reads TGCGCCAGCAGCCTCGGACAGGGGGGCGAGCAGTACTTC. Translating gives CASSLGQGGEQYF.

This clone was seen once. The chain recombines TRBV28 with TRBJ1-5, with TRBD1 matching 9 bases. V dropped 6 bases and J dropped 4; count of bases not matched to a gene: 7. This CDR3 is 15 amino acids long. From germline, CDR1 is MDHEN and CDR2 SYDVKM. The CDR3 DNA reads as TGTGCCAGCAGCCATGGGACAGGGAGAAATCAGCCCCAGCATTTT. It specifies CASSHGTGRNQPQHF.

This chain connects TRBV2 to TRBJ2-7; 9 nucleotides agree with TRBD2. There are 13 residues in the CDR3. Trimming cost V 8 bases and J 3 bases; bases outside gene matches: 5. CDR1 and CDR2 (germline): SNHLY, FYNNEI. The CDR3 protein is CASLRLADYEQYF. The CDR3 nucleotides read TGTGCCAGCTTGCGACTAGCGGACTACGAGCAGTACTTC. Full variable domain (missing parts from reference TRBV2 and TRBJ2-7): EPEVTQTPSHQVTQMGQEVILRCVPISNHLYFYWYRQILGQKVEFLVSFYNNEISEKSEIFDDQFSVERPDGSNFTLKIRSTKLEDSAMYFCASLRLADYEQYFGPGTRLTVT.

The chain carries TRBV19 and TRBJ1-1, with D possibly matching TRBD1 (5 bases). V was shortened by 6 bases and J by 5 bases, with 13 bases between the two germline ends. The CDR3 extends over 13 amino acids. From germline, CDR1 is LNHDA and CDR2 SQIVND (reference sequence). The CDR3: CASSAGQSTEAFF. CDR3 in DNA: TGTGCCAGTAGCGCGGGGCAATCGACTGAAGCTTTCTTT.